This TCR beta chain was observed in a study of blood T cell repertoires in COVID-19 (TCRdb year 2020). Broadly, across the study: Samples covering the acute and convalescent phases of COVID-19 were provided by collaborators in the United States, Italy and Spain. The repertoires were released in a freely available public database meant as a resource for research on the immune response to SARS-CoV-2. Subjects who had been exposed to COVID-19, were actively infected with it, or had recovered from it provided the deeply sampled blood TCRbeta repertoires that made up the dataset. The samples were drawn from two sources: the first 160 participants of the ongoing ImmuneRACE study, and 1,000 to 1,500 subjects contributed by 6 global collaborators. The material from the prospective study consisted of cDNA or gDNA derived from T cells, B-cell-depleted T cells, or PBMCs. Where available, HLA class I and class II types were taken from metadata supplied by the sample provider and were not determined by assay-based typing. Sample metadata almost always included a de-identified subject ID, COVID-19 status, age in years and sex.

One collaborating source in Seattle enrolled patients during active infection and followed them longitudinally through the course of disease. The collaborating institutions used their own protocols to collect whole blood in K2EDTA tubes. For TCRbeta analysis, collaborator samples were shipped as frozen whole blood, as isolated PBMCs, or as DNA extracted from either sample type. General conclusions and limits of the study: The quantity of clinical and demographic metadata differed by source and by participant and was supplied without curation.

With respect to this clone: Its antigen specificity is not known. Base qualities are not provided; no much larger clone lies one nucleotide away.

Counted from cysteine to phenylalanine, this CDR3 has 15 amino acids. Left in the record is the CDR3 DNA by itself, 45 bases read in frame from the first base. Relative to germline, V is missing 3 bases and J is missing 5 bases, with 6 bases of the junction outside any gene match. The CDR1 and CDR2 encoded by the germline V gene are MGHDK and SYGVNS. The immunoSEQ Assay, a bias-controlled multiplex PCR, was used to amplify TCRbeta CDR3 regions from genomic DNA. The authors' pipeline ran thus. Nucleated cell counts per sample were estimated from amplification of reference gene primers within the assay. To quantify the absolute abundance of each unique TCRbeta CDR3 rearrangement, sequence reads were collapsed and filtered. For each sample, productive Simpson clonality was calculated as the square root of Simpson's diversity index across productive rearrangements. TCRdb carries this immuneACCESS record with in-frame sequences only. Its versions omit some clonotypes, under half of them owing to an unresolved V gene in the studies checked, with the rest unexplained. V, J and clone size are taken as reported in that table, and D and trimming were inferred from the DNA itself. In this sample the table shows under 250,000 clones, over 80% of which occur a single time. The ten largest clones represent approximately 2.4% of the sample.

The sequence joins TRBV25-1 to TRBJ1-2, and 10 junction bases match TRBD1. What was sequenced was peripheral blood. This TCR was recovered from a man younger than 40 with COVID-19, enrolled during active disease. This receptor has the CDR3 CASSDWTGGKYGYTF. The DNA sequence reads TGTGCCAGCAGTGATTGGACAGGGGGAAAGTATGGCTACACCTTC.